This T cell receptor beta chain is drawn from a study of blood T cell repertoires in COVID-19. Study in general: Sources were T cells, B-cell-depleted T cells, or PBMCs; the material itself was cDNA or gDNA.

Using immunoSEQ multiplex PCR, the repertoire was profiled, and TCRdb retains in-frame clones only, with some absent. The table lists 59,000 or so clones, 79% of them singletons. The germline V gene has CDR1 SGDLS and CDR2 YYNGEE. There are 15 residues in the CDR3. V gave up 7 bases and J gave up 4 bases; unmatched junction bases: 9. This TCR was sampled from a man aged 55 to 70 with acute or convalescent COVID-19. The sample was peripheral blood. The rearrangement uses TRBV9 and TRBJ2-2; 8 bases align to TRBD2. The CDR3 region is CASGNGRASTGELFF. The CDR3 DNA reads TGTGCCAGCGGTAACGGGAGGGCCAGCACCGGGGAGCTGTTTTTT.